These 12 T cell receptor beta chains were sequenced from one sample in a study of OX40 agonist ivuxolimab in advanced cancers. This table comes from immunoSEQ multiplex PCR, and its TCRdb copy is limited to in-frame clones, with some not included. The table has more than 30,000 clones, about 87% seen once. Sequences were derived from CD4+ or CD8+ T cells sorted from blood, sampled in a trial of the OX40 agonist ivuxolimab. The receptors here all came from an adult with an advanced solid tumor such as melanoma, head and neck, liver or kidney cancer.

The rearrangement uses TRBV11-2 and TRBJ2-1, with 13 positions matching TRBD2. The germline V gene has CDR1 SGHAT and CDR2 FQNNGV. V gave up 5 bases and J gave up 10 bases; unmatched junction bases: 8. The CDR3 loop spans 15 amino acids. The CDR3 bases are TGTGCCAGCAGCCACGGACTAGCGGGAGAATGGGAGCAGTTCTTC. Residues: CASSHGLAGEWEQFF.

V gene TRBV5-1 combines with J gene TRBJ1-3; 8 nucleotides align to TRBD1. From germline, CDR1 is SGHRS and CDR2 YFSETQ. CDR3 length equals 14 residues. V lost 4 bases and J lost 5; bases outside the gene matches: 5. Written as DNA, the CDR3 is TGCGCCAGCAGCCCACAGGGGGGAAGAAACACCATATATTTT. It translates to CASSPQGGRNTIYF.

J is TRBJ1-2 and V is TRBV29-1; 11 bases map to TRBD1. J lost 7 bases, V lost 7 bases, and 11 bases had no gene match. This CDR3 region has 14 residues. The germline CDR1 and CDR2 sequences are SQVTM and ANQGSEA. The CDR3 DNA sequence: TGCAGCGCTCGCTTCGGACAGGGGGCAGGTGGCTACACCTTC. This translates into CSARFGQGAGGYTF. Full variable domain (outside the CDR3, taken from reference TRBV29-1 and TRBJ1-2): SAVISQKPSRDICQRGTSLTIQCQVDSQVTMMFWYRQQPGQSLTLIATANQGSEATYESGFVIDKFPISRPNLTFSTLTVSNMSPEDSSIYLCSARFGQGAGGYTFGSGTRLTVV.

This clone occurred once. CDR3 coding DNA: TGTGCCAGCAGTTTTATTAGAGGGTCCGACACCGGGGAGCTGTTTTTT. Translated: CASSFIRGSDTGELFF. The chain joins TRBV27 to TRBJ2-2; tentative D call: TRBD2 (5 bases). V shed 3 bases and J shed 3 bases, with 14 bases lying between them. CDR1 and CDR2 from the germline V gene are MNHEY and SMNVEV (reference sequence). The CDR3 covers 16 residues.

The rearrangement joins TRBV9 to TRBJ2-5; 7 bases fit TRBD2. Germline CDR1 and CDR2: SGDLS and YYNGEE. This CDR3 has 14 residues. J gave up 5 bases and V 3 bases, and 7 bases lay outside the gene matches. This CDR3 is CASSGGLGRETQYF. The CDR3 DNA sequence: TGTGCCAGCAGCGGCGGACTAGGTCGTGAGACCCAGTACTTC.

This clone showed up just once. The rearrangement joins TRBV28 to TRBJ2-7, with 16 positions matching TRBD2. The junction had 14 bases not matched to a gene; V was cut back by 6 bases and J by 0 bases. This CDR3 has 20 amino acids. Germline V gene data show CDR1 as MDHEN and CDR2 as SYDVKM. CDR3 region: CASSRTGTSGRGPYSYEQYF. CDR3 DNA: TGTGCCAGCAGCAGGACCGGGACTAGCGGGAGGGGTCCCTACTCCTACGAGCAGTACTTC.

The CDR3 sequence is CATSRDPSGSAYEQYF. DNA of the CDR3: TGTGCCACCAGCAGAGATCCCAGCGGGAGTGCCTACGAGCAGTACTTC. The chain carries TRBV15 and TRBJ2-7, with TRBD2 matching 8 bases. This CDR3 is built from 16 residues. CDR1 is LNHNV and CDR2 is YYDKDF in the germline V gene (reference sequence). V shed 0 bases and J 2 bases; nucleotides not matched to a gene: 6.

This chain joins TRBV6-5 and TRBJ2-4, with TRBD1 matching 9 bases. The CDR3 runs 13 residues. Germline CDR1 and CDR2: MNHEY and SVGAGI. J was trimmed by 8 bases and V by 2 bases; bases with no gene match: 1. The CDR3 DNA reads TGTGCCAGCAGTTACCGGGACAGGGACATTCAGTACTTC. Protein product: CASSYRDRDIQYF.

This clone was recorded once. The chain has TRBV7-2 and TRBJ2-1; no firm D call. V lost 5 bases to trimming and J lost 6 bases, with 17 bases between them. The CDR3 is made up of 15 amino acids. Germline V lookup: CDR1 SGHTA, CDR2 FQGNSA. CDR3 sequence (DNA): TGTGCCAGCAGCCCTTACCGGCCCAAGGGCAATGAGCAGTTCTTC. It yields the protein CASSPYRPKGNEQFF.

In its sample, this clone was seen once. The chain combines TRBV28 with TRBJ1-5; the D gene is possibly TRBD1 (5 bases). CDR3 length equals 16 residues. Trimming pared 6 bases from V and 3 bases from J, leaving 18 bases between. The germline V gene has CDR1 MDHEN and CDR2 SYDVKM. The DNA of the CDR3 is TGTGCCAGCAGCCGACTAGGGGAGGGTAACAATCAGCCCCAGCATTTT. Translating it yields CASSRLGEGNNQPQHF.

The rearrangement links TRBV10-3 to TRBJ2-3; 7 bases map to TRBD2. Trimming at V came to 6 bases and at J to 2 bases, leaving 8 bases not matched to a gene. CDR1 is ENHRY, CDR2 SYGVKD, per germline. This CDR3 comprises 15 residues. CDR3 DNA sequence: TGTGCCATCAGAAACGGCGGGAGTGTCACAGATACGCAGTATTTT. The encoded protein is CAIRNGGSVTDTQYF.

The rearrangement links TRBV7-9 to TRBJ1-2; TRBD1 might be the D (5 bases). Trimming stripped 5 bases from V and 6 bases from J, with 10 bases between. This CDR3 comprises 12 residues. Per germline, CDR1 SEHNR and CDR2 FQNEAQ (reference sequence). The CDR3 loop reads CASSAGTDGYTF. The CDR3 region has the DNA TGTGCCAGCAGCGCTGGGACGGATGGCTACACCTTC.